This T cell receptor (beta chain) was documented in a study of immune evolution from preneoplasia to lung adenocarcinoma. This clone was detected once. V was pared by 6 bases and J by 2 bases, with 6 bases of the junction left unmatched. The CDR3 contains 14 residues. Germline CDR1 and CDR2: MDHEN and SYDVKM. The protocol was immunoSEQ multiplex PCR, while the TCRdb copy is restricted to in-frame clones and leaves out a portion. The sample gives under 3,000 clones, approximately 79% of which show up once; roughly 5.2% is in the top ten. Specimen: FFPE invasive lung adenocarcinoma tissue. This chain uses TRBV28 with TRBJ2-5; 7 nucleotides agree with TRBD1. The sequence was collected from a person in their sixties or seventies with invasive lung adenocarcinoma. CDR3 in amino acids: CASSLGDSQETQYF. CDR3 sequence (DNA): TGTGCCAGCAGCTTGGGGGACAGTCAAGAGACCCAGTACTTC.